Each of the 10 T cell receptor beta chains below was sequenced from the same sample in a study of blood T cell repertoires in COVID-19. Measured with immunoSEQ multiplex PCR; TCRdb has only the in-frame clones, and not every one. The sample lists 150,000 to 200,000 clones; roughly 87% were seen once. The sample consisted of peripheral blood. Receptors were obtained from a man in his late teens or twenties who had recovered from COVID-19.

This rearrangement joins TRBV19 to TRBJ1-2; 7 bases line up with TRBD1. The CDR3 has 14 residues. CDR1 LNHDA and CDR2 SQIVND come from the germline V gene (reference sequence). V dropped 6 bases and J dropped 3; count of bases not matched to a gene: 7. Written as DNA, the CDR3 is TGTGCCAGTAGCCAATCCGACAGGGACTATGGCTACACCTTC. Its protein product is CASSQSDRDYGYTF.

The chain carries TRBV5-5 and TRBJ2-6, with D perhaps matching TRBD2 (5 bases). Germline V lookup: CDR1 SGHKS, CDR2 YYEKEE (reference sequence). V was clipped by 4 bases and J by 0 bases, with 14 bases between them. The CDR3 totals 17 residues. CDR3 in amino acids: CASSPGDTSSGANVLTF. For the CDR3, the DNA is TGTGCCAGCAGCCCCGGGGATACTAGCTCTGGGGCCAACGTCCTGACTTTC.

This chain joins TRBV30 and TRBJ2-3, with a weak D call TRBD2 (6 bases). The CDR3 length is 14 residues. With 0 bases removed from V and 2 bases from J, the gap between germline ends came to 9 bases. CDR1 and CDR2 (germline): GTSNPN, SVGIG (reference sequence). This CDR3 is CAWSVIAATDTQYF. CDR3 nucleotide sequence: TGTGCCTGGAGTGTAATAGCGGCCACAGATACGCAGTATTTT.

The J gene is TRBJ1-5, the V gene TRBV28; D not resolved. Trimming removed 2 bases at V and 0 bases at J, with 5 bases between. The CDR3 spans 14 residues. Germline V lookup: CDR1 MDHEN, CDR2 SYDVKM. The DNA of the CDR3 is TGTGCCAGCAGTTTAACGGTTAGCAATCAGCCCCAGCATTTT. Translated, it gives CASSLTVSNQPQHF.

The rearrangement links TRBV11-2 to TRBJ2-7, with D tentatively TRBD2 (6 bases). From germline, CDR1 is SGHAT and CDR2 FQNNGV. The CDR3 runs to 14 residues. Trimming pared 7 bases from V and 2 bases from J, leaving 15 bases between. The chain's CDR3 is CASKGFSGTYEQYF. As DNA, the CDR3 is TGTGCCAGCAAAGGCTTTAGCGGAACCTACGAGCAGTACTTC.

The genes are TRBV7-9 and TRBJ1-2; no clear D gene. The germline V and J ends were trimmed by 1 base and 8 bases, with 11 bases remaining between them. Per the germline V gene, CDR1 is SEHNR and CDR2 is FQNEAQ (reference sequence). The CDR3 totals 13 residues. The CDR3 loop is CASSLDPLGGYTF. The CDR3 region has the DNA TGTGCCAGCAGCTTAGACCCCCTCGGGGGCTACACCTTC.

This clone was observed a few times. The chain uses TRBV5-1 and TRBJ2-6; 7 bases map to TRBD1. Trimming at V came to 4 bases and at J to 4 bases, leaving 8 bases not matched to a gene. This CDR3 region has 16 residues. The V gene's germline CDR1 is SGHRS and CDR2 YFSETQ. CDR3 coding DNA: TGCGCCAGCAGCCCCGCACAGGGGAAAGGGGCCAACGTCCTGACTTTC. Translation: CASSPAQGKGANVLTF.

This chain joins TRBV6-5 and TRBJ1-6, with 11 nucleotides matching TRBD1. The V segment lost 5 bases and the J segment 8 bases; nucleotides outside the gene matches: 5. Per the germline V gene, CDR1 is MNHEY and CDR2 is SVGAGI. This CDR3 has 15 residues. The DNA for the CDR3 is TGTGCCAGCAGTCCCGGGGACAGGGGGTATTCACCCCTCCACTTT. The encoded protein is CASSPGDRGYSPLHF.

The rearrangement links TRBV7-2 to TRBJ1-3; D is ambiguous. Germline CDR1 and CDR2: SGHTA and FQGNSA. The CDR3 totals 16 residues. The V gene lost 3 bases and the J gene lost 0 bases, with 12 bases spanning the gap. The CDR3 loop reads CASSFDPGLSGNTIYF. CDR3 bases: TGTGCCAGCAGCTTCGACCCGGGTCTCTCTGGAAACACCATATATTTT. The variable domain in full, with the rest retrieved from reference TRBV7-2 and TRBJ1-3, is GAGVSQSPSNKVTEKGKDVELRCDPISGHTALYWYRQSLGQGLEFLIYFQGNSAPDKSGLPSDRFSAERTGGSVSTLTIQRTQQEDSAVYLCASSFDPGLSGNTIYFGEGSWLTVV.

This rearrangement joins TRBV11-2 to TRBJ2-5; weak D call: TRBD2 (6 bases). Trimming pared 5 bases from V and 3 bases from J, leaving 13 bases between. This CDR3 contains 14 residues. Looked up from germline, CDR1 is SGHAT and CDR2 is FQNNGV. CDR3 amino acids: CASSRTPGEETQYF. In nucleotides, the CDR3 is TGTGCCAGCAGCCGAACCCCGGGGGAAGAGACCCAGTACTTC. The complete variable domain, with remaining parts taken from reference TRBV11-2 and TRBJ2-5, reads EAGVAQSPRYKIIEKRQSVAFWCNPISGHATLYWYQQILGQGPKLLIQFQNNGVVDDSQLPKDRFSAERLKGVDSTLKIQPAKLEDSAVYLCASSRTPGEETQYFGPGTRLLVL.